One and the same sample provided the 27 T cell receptor beta chains below, sequenced in a study of OX40 agonist ivuxolimab in advanced cancers. The protocol was immunoSEQ multiplex PCR, while the TCRdb copy is restricted to in-frame clones and leaves out a portion. The table records roughly 75,000 clones, over 90% of them present only once. Material: CD4+ or CD8+ T cells sorted from blood, obtained in a trial of the OX40 agonist ivuxolimab. These receptors all come from an adult with an advanced solid tumor such as melanoma, head and neck, liver or kidney cancer.

V is TRBV27 and J is TRBJ1-5, with 7 bases matching TRBD1. The CDR3 is 14 amino acids. Unmatched junction bases numbered 5, after V lost 6 bases and J lost 3 bases. Germline loops: CDR1 MNHEY, CDR2 SMNVEV (reference sequence). The CDR3 DNA sequence: TGTGCCAGCAGACCGGGACAGATCAATCAGCCCCAGCATTTT. The encoded protein is CASRPGQINQPQHF.

This rearrangement joins TRBV15 to TRBJ2-2; perhaps TRBD2 as D (5 bases). Trimming stripped 0 bases from V and 5 bases from J, with 10 bases between. The CDR3 runs 15 residues. Germline V gene data show CDR1 as LNHNV and CDR2 as YYDKDF (reference sequence). The CDR3 region is CATSREGSKTGELFF. The CDR3, as DNA: TGTGCCACCAGCAGAGAGGGGAGCAAAACCGGGGAGCTGTTTTTT.

V usage is TRBV5-1 and J usage is TRBJ1-1; D is undetermined. CDR1 SGHRS and CDR2 YFSETQ come from the germline V gene. The CDR3 is 14 amino acids. Trimming shortened V by 1 base and J by 1 base, and 8 bases separated the two germline ends. CDR3 loop: CASSLLDWNTEAFF. The DNA for the CDR3 is TGCGCCAGCAGCTTGTTGGACTGGAACACTGAAGCTTTCTTT.

J is TRBJ2-1 and V is TRBV7-9, with D perhaps TRBD2 (5 bases). The length of the CDR3 is 14 residues. Germline V gene sequence: CDR1 SEHNR, CDR2 FQNEAQ (reference sequence). Trimming shortened V by 1 base and J by 1 base, and 5 bases separated the two germline ends. CDR3 protein: CASSLGGSYNEQFF. The CDR3 DNA sequence: TGTGCCAGCAGCTTAGGAGGGTCCTACAATGAGCAGTTCTTC.

This CDR3 is CASSPGPRWANEQFF. The CDR3 DNA reads as TGTGCCAGCAGCCCTGGACCCCGGTGGGCCAATGAGCAGTTCTTC. This chain joins TRBV5-6 and TRBJ2-1; D gene ambiguous. Germline-derived CDR1 and CDR2 are SGHDT and YYEEEE. Trimming took 4 bases from V and 6 from J, leaving 17 bases between them. CDR3 length equals 15 residues.

This chain links TRBV11-2 with TRBJ1-2; D gene ambiguous. Per the germline V gene, CDR1 is SGHAT and CDR2 is FQNNGV. The CDR3 has 14 residues. The V and J ends lost 0 bases and 4 bases respectively, with 9 bases between them. The CDR3 is CASSLDPHAYGYTF. The DNA of the CDR3 is TGTGCCAGCAGCTTAGATCCCCACGCCTATGGCTACACCTTC.

V is TRBV29-1 and J is TRBJ1-1; D call uncertain. Trimming stripped 0 bases from V and 4 bases from J, with 15 bases between. Germline CDR1 SQVTM, CDR2 ANQGSEA. The CDR3 is 15 residues long. The CDR3 region is CSVEETDLGPTEAFF. As DNA, the CDR3 is TGCAGCGTTGAAGAGACGGACCTCGGGCCCACTGAAGCTTTCTTT.

The chain recombines TRBV27 with TRBJ2-7; no firm D call. V was cut by 1 base and J by 6 bases, with 10 bases left in between. Germline V gene data show CDR1 as MNHEY and CDR2 as SMNVEV (reference sequence). This CDR3 region has 13 residues. The CDR3 DNA follows: TGTGCCAGCAGTTTATTCTTGGATTCCGAGCAGTACTTC. Protein product: CASSLFLDSEQYF.

V gene TRBV19 combines with J gene TRBJ1-1; D remains ambiguous. Trimming removed 3 bases from V and 2 bases from J, with 4 bases in between. Looked up from germline, CDR1 is LNHDA and CDR2 is SQIVND (reference sequence). This CDR3 contains 12 residues. This CDR3 is CASSMVNTEAFF. DNA of the CDR3: TGTGCCAGTAGTATGGTAAACACTGAAGCTTTCTTT.

V and J are TRBV7-5 and TRBJ2-5; TRBD2 is the table's D call, not checked against the DNA. TRBV7-5 is recorded as a pseudogene. This CDR3 region has 16 residues. This CDR3 reads CARSLSGGEGQETQYF. Here the CDR3 DNA reads TGTGCCAGAAGCTTATCGGGAGGGGAGGGGCAAGAGACCCAGTACTTC.

The chain has TRBV13 and TRBJ1-2, with 9 bases matching TRBD1. The CDR3 runs to 14 residues. CDR1 PRHDT and CDR2 FYEKMQ come from the germline V gene (reference sequence). With V trimmed by 4 bases and J by 5 bases, 5 bases remained unmatched. CDR3 in amino acids: CASSSQTGGYGYTF. In DNA form, the CDR3 reads TGTGCCAGCAGCTCGCAGACAGGGGGGTATGGCTACACCTTC.

J is TRBJ2-1 and V is TRBV27; 9 bases line up with TRBD2. The trim removed 4 bases at V and 9 bases at J, leaving 1 base unmatched. CDR3 length equals 12 residues. Germline lookup yields CDR1 MNHEY and CDR2 SMNVEV (reference sequence). CDR3 residues: CASSYSGSEQFF. The CDR3 coding sequence is TGTGCCAGCAGTTATAGCGGGAGTGAGCAGTTCTTC.

V is TRBV4-1 and J is TRBJ2-5; TRBD2 might be the D (5 bases). Trimming pared 4 bases from V and 2 bases from J, leaving 14 bases between. The CDR3 consists of 15 residues. Germline-derived CDR1 and CDR2 are MGHRA and YSYEKL. CDR3 bases: TGCGCCAGCAGCCTCGTAAGCGGAGATCAAGAGACCCAGTACTTC. It encodes CASSLVSGDQETQYF.

The chain combines TRBV2 with TRBJ2-5; possible D gene TRBD2, 7 bases. The V end lost 9 bases, the J end lost 3 bases, and 14 bases lay between the germline ends. Per germline, CDR1 SNHLY and CDR2 FYNNEI. This CDR3 is built from 13 residues. CDR3 protein: CARGGAGEETQYF. The CDR3 nucleotides read TGTGCCAGAGGGGGGGCAGGGGAAGAGACCCAGTACTTC.

The chain employs TRBV9 and TRBJ2-3; no reliable D call. The germline V and J ends were trimmed by 6 bases and 1 base, with 9 bases remaining between them. CDR1 and CDR2 from the germline V gene are SGDLS and YYNGEE. This CDR3 has 13 amino acids. CDR3 sequence (DNA): TGTGCCAGCACCTCTGGGGGCACAGATACGCAGTATTTT. Protein product: CASTSGGTDTQYF.

The chain links TRBV27 to TRBJ2-1; a weak D match, TRBD2 (6 bases). The CDR3 spans 14 residues. The germline V gene has CDR1 MNHEY and CDR2 SMNVEV (reference sequence). Deletions cut 2 bases from V and 3 bases from J, with 8 bases between. As DNA, the CDR3 is TGTGCCAGCAGTTTAGGGGGGATCTACAATGAGCAGTTCTTC. Its translation is CASSLGGIYNEQFF.

This sequence joins TRBV10-3 and TRBJ1-2; D not resolved. The CDR3 is 14 amino acids. V was clipped by 3 bases and J by 2 bases, with 10 bases between them. Germline lookup yields CDR1 ENHRY and CDR2 SYGVKD. CDR3: CAISDIGLNYGYTF. The CDR3 DNA reads as TGTGCCATCAGTGACATAGGATTGAACTATGGCTACACCTTC.

This clone was counted once. The rearrangement uses TRBV29-1 and TRBJ2-5; D possibly corresponds to TRBD2 (5 bases). The CDR3 has 12 amino acids. Germline values: CDR1 SQVTM, CDR2 ANQGSEA. V lost 3 bases to trimming and J lost 7 bases, with 12 bases between them. The CDR3 bases are TGCAGCGTTGATGTGGACTCCGGGACCCAGTACTTC. Its protein product is CSVDVDSGTQYF.

CDR3 in DNA: TGCGCCAGCAGCTTGGAAGGTAGCAGGGATGAGCAGTTCTTC. It specifies CASSLEGSRDEQFF. The rearrangement joins TRBV5-1 to TRBJ2-1; perhaps TRBD1 as D (5 bases). The CDR3 covers 14 residues. In germline, CDR1 is SGHRS, CDR2 YFSETQ. The V gene lost 0 bases and the J gene lost 8 bases, with 12 bases spanning the gap.

This chain uses TRBV27 with TRBJ1-2; D is possibly TRBD1 (5 bases). Germline CDR1 MNHEY, CDR2 SMNVEV (reference sequence). The CDR3 spans 14 residues. Trimming left V 5 bases short and J 2 bases short, with 12 bases between. The CDR3 DNA reads TGTGCCAGCAGTCCCACAGGAGGAAACTATGGCTACACCTTC. It encodes CASSPTGGNYGYTF.

This chain uses TRBV5-8 with TRBJ2-7; D may be TRBD2 (6 bases). CDR3 length: 15 residues. Trimming left V 0 bases short and J 4 bases short, with 14 bases between. Germline-derived CDR1 and CDR2 are SGHTS and YDEGEE. CDR3 residues: CASSLGPGLLYEQYF. Written as DNA, the CDR3 is TGTGCCAGCAGCTTGGGGCCGGGACTGCTATACGAGCAGTACTTC.

V is TRBV9 and J is TRBJ2-6; tentative D call: TRBD2 (5 bases). Trimming stripped 3 bases from V and 4 bases from J, with 14 bases between. The CDR3 has 16 amino acids. Germline CDR1 reads SGDLS; CDR2 reads YYNGEE. The CDR3 protein is CASSDPRGSGANVLTF. CDR3 DNA sequence: TGTGCCAGCAGCGACCCTCGGGGAAGCGGGGCCAACGTCCTGACTTTC.

The rearrangement links TRBV4-2 to TRBJ1-2, with 11 nucleotides matching TRBD1. Per the germline V gene, CDR1 is LGHNA and CDR2 is YNFKEQ. The CDR3 is 14 residues long. J lost 8 bases, V lost 1 base, and 3 bases had no gene match. Written as DNA, the CDR3 is TGTGCCAGCAGCCAAGGGACAGGGGGCAGCGGCTACACCTTC. This translates into CASSQGTGGSGYTF.

The V and J genes are TRBV27 and TRBJ2-5; D unclear. This CDR3 has 16 residues. Trimming pared 2 bases from V and 2 bases from J, leaving 15 bases between. Per germline, CDR1 MNHEY and CDR2 SMNVEV (reference sequence). The DNA of the CDR3 is TGTGCCAGCAGTTTAATGGGCCAGGTGGATCAAGAGACCCAGTACTTC. Its translation: CASSLMGQVDQETQYF.

CDR3 DNA: TGTGCCAGCAGACCGGGACAGCCACGGGGCGAGCAGTACTTC. This sequence encodes CASRPGQPRGEQYF. The V and J genes are TRBV28 and TRBJ2-7, with TRBD1 matching 7 bases. After removal of 6 bases from V and 6 bases from J, the junction contained 11 bases not matched to a gene. Germline V gives CDR1 MDHEN, CDR2 SYDVKM. The CDR3 is made up of 14 amino acids.

The gene calls are TRBV27 and TRBJ2-2; no definite D call. Germline CDR1 reads MNHEY; CDR2 reads SMNVEV (reference sequence). The V gene lost 0 bases and the J gene lost 0 bases, with 2 bases spanning the gap. The CDR3 runs to 14 residues. CDR3 bases: TGTGCCAGCAGTTTATCGCCGAACACCGGGGAGCTGTTTTTT. This codes for CASSLSPNTGELFF.

The chain employs TRBV27 and TRBJ2-5; D assignment may be TRBD1 or TRBD2 (5 bases each). The CDR3 totals 13 residues. V lost 3 bases, J lost 3 bases, and 8 bases lay in between. CDR1 MNHEY and CDR2 SMNVEV come from the germline V gene (reference sequence). CDR3 loop: CASSLLGEETQYF. CDR3 bases: TGTGCCAGCAGTTTGTTGGGGGAAGAGACCCAGTACTTC.